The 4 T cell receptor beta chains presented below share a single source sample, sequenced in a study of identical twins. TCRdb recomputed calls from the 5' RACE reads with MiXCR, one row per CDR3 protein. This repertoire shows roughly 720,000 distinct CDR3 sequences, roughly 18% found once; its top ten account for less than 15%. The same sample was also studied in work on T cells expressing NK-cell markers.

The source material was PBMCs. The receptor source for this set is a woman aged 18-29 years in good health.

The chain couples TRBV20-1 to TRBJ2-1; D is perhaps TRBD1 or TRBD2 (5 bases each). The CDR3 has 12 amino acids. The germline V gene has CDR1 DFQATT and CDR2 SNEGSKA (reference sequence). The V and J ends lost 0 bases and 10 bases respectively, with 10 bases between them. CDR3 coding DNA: TGCAGTGCTAGAGAGGGGGTATGGGAGCAGTTCTTC. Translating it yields CSAREGVWEQFF.

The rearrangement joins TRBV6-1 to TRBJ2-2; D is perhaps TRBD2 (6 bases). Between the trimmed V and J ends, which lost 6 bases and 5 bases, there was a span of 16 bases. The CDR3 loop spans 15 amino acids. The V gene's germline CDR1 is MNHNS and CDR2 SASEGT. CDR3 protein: CASSAQEGNTGELFF. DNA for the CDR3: TGTGCCAGCAGCGCGCAGGAGGGTAATACCGGGGAGCTGTTTTTT.

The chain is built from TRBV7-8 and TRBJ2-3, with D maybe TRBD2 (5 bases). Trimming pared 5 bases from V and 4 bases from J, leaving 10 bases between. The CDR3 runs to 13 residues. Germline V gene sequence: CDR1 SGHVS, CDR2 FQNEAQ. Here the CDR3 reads CASSRGSSDTQYF. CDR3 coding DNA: TGTGCCAGCAGCCGGGGTAGTTCAGATACGCAGTATTTT.

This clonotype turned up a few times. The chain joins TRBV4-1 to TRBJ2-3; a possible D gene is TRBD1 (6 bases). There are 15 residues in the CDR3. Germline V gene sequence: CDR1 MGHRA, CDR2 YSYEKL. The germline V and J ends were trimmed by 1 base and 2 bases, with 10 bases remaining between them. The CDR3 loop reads CASSQVGADTDTQYF. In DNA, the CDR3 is TGCGCCAGCAGCCAAGTGGGGGCCGACACAGATACGCAGTATTTT.